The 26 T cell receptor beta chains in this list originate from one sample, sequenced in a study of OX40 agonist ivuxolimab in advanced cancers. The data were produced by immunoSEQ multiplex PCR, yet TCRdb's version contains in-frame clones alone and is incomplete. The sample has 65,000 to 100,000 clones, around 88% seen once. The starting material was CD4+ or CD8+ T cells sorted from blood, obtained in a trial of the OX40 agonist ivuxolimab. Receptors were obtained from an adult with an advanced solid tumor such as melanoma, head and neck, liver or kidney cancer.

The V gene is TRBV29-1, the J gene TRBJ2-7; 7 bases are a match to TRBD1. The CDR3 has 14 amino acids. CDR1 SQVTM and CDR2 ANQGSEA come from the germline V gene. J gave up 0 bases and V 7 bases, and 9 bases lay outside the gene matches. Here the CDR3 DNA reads TGCAGCGCCACCCGGGACAGTTTCTCCTACGAGCAGTACTTC. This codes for CSATRDSFSYEQYF.

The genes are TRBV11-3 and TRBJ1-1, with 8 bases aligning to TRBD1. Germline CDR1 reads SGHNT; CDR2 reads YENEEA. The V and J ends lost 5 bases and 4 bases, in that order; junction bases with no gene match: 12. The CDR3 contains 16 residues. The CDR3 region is CASSPGTGPSGTEAFF. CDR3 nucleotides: TGTGCCAGCAGCCCCGGGACAGGACCTAGCGGCACTGAAGCTTTCTTT.

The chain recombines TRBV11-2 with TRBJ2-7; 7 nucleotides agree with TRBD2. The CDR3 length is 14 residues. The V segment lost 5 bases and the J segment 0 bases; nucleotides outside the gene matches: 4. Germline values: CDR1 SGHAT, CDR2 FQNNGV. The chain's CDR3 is CASSVTSVSYEQYF. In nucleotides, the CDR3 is TGTGCCAGCAGCGTAACTAGCGTCTCCTACGAGCAGTACTTC.

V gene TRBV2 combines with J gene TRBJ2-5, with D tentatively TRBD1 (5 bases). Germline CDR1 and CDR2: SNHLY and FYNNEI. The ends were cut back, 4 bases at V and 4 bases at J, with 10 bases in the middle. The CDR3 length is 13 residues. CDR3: CASSGGGRETQYF. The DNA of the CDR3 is TGTGCCAGCAGTGGGGGCGGCCGAGAGACCCAGTACTTC.

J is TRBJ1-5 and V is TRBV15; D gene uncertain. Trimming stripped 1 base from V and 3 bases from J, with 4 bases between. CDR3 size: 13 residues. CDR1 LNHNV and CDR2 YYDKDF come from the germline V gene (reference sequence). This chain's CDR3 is CATSRGTNQPQHF. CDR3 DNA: TGTGCCACCAGCAGAGGAACCAATCAGCCCCAGCATTTT.

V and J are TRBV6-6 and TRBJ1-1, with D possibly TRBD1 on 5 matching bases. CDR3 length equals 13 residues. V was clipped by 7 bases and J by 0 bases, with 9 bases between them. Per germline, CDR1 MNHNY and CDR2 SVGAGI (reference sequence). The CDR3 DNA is TGTGCCAGCATAGGCAGGGTGAACACTGAAGCTTTCTTT. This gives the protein CASIGRVNTEAFF.

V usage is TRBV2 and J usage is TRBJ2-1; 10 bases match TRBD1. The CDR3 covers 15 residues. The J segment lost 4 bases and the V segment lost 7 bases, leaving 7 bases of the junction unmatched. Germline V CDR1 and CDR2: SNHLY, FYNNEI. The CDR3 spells CASTYRTGGYNEQFF. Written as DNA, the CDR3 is TGTGCCAGCACCTACCGGACAGGGGGATACAATGAGCAGTTCTTC.

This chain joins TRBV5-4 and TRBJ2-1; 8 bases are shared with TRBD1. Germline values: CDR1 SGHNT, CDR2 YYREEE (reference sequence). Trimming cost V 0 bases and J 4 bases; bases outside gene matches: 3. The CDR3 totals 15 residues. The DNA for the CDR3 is TGTGCCAGCAGCTTGGGGGACAGGCCGTACAATGAGCAGTTCTTC. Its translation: CASSLGDRPYNEQFF.

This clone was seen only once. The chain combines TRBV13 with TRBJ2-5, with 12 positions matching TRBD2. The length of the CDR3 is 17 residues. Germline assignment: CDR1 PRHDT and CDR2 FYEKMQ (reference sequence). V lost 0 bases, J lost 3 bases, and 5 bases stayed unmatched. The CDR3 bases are TGTGCCAGCAGCTTAGGAAGACTAGCGGGAGAGGAAGAGACCCAGTACTTC. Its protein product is CASSLGRLAGEEETQYF.

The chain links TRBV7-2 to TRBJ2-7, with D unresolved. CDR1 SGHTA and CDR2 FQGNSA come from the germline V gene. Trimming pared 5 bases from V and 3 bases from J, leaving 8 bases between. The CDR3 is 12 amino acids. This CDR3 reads CASSDRYYEQYF. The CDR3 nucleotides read TGTGCCAGCAGCGACCGATACTACGAGCAGTACTTC. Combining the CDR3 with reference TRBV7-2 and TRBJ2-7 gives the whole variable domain GAGVSQSPSNKVTEKGKDVELRCDPISGHTALYWYRQSLGQGLEFLIYFQGNSAPDKSGLPSDRFSAERTGGSVSTLTIQRTQQEDSAVYLCASSDRYYEQYFGPGTRLTVT.

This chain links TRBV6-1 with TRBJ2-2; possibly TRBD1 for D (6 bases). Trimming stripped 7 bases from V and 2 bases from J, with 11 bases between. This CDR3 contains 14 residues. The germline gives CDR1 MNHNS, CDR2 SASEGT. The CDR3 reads CASNPDRNTGELFF. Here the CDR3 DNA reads TGTGCCAGCAATCCGGACAGAAACACCGGGGAGCTGTTTTTT.

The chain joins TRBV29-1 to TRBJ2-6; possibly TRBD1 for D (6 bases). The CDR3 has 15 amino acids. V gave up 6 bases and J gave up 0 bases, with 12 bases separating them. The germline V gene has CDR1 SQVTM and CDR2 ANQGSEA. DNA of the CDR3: TGCAGCGTACGAACAGGGAACTCTGGGGCCAACGTCCTGACTTTC. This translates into CSVRTGNSGANVLTF.

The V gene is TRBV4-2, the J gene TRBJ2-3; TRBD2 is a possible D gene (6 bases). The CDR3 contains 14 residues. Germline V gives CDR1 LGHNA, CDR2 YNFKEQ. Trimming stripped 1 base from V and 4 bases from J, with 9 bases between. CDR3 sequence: CASSQVGGPDTQYF. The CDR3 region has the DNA TGTGCCAGCAGCCAAGTCGGAGGGCCAGATACGCAGTATTTT.

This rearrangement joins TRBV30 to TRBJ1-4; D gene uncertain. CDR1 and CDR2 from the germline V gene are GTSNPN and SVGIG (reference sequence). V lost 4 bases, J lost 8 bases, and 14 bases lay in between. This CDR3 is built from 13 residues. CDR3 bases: TGTGCCTGGAAGATTTCTGGAGGGGAAAAACTGTTTTTT. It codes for CAWKISGGEKLFF.

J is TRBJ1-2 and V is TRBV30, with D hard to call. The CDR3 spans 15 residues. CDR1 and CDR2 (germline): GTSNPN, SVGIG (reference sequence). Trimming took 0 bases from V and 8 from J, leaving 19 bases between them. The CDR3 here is CAWSVKESPPGGYTF. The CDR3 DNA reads TGTGCCTGGAGTGTGAAGGAAAGCCCCCCGGGCGGCTACACCTTC.

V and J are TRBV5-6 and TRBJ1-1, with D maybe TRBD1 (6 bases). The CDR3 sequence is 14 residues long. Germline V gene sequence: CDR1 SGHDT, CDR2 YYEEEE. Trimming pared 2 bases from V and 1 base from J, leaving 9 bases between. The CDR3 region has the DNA TGTGCCAGCAGCTTTCAGACAGGGAACACTGAAGCTTTCTTT. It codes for CASSFQTGNTEAFF.

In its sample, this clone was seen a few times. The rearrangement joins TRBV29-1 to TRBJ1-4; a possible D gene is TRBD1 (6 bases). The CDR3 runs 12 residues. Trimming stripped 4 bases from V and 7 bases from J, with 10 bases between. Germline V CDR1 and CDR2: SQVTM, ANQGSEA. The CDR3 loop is CSVVTGAEKLFF. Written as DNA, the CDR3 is TGCAGCGTTGTGACAGGAGCTGAAAAACTGTTTTTT.

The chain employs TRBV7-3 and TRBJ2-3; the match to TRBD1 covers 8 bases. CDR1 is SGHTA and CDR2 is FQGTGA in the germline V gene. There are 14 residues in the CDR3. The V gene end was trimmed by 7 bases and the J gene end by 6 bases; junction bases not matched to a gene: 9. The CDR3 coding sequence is TGTGCCAGCACGGCAGGGGGCAAGACGGATACGCAGTATTTT. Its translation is CASTAGGKTDTQYF.

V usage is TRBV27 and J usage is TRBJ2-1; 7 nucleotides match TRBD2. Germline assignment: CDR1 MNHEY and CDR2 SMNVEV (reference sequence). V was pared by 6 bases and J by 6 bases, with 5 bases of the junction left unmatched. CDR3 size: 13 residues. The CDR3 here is CASRGTGGNEQFF. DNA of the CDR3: TGTGCCAGCAGAGGGACGGGGGGCAATGAGCAGTTCTTC.

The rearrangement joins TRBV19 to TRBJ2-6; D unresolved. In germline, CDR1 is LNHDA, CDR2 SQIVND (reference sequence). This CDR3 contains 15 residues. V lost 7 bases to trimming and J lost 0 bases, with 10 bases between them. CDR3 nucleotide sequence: TGTGCCAGTACGCGCAGTTCCTCTGGGGCCAACGTCCTGACTTTC. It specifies CASTRSSSGANVLTF.

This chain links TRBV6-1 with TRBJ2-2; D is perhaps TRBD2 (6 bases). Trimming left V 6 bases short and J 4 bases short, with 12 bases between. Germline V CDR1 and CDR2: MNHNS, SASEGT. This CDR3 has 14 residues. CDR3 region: CASSPYGSTGELFF. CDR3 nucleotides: TGTGCCAGCAGCCCATACGGGAGCACCGGGGAGCTGTTTTTT.

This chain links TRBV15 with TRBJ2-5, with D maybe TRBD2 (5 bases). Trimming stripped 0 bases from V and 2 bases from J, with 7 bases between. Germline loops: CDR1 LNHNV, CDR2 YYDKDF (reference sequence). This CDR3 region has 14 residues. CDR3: CATSRDDYQETQYF. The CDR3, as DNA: TGTGCCACCAGCAGAGACGACTATCAAGAGACCCAGTACTTC.

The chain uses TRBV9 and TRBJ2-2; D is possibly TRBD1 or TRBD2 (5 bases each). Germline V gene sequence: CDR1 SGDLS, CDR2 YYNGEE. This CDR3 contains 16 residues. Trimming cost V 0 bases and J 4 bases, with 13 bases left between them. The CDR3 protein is CASSVGGWQGTGELFF. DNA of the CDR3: TGTGCCAGCAGCGTAGGGGGGTGGCAGGGCACCGGGGAGCTGTTTTTT.

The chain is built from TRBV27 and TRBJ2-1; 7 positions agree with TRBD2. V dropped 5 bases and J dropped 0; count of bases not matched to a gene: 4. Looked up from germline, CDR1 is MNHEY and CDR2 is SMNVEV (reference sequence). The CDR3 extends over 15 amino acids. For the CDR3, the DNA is TGTGCCAGCAGTATGGCGGGGGACTCCTACAATGAGCAGTTCTTC. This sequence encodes CASSMAGDSYNEQFF.

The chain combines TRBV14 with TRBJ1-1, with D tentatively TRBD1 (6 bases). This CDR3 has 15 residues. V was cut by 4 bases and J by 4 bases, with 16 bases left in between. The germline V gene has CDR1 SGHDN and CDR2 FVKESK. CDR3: CASSRQQGGGTEAFF. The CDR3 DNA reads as TGTGCCAGCAGCCGCCAACAGGGAGGGGGCACTGAAGCTTTCTTT.

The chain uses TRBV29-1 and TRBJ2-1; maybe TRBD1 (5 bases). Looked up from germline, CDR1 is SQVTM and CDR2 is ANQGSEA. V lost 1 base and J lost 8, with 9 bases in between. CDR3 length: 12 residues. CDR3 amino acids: CSVEGQGDEQFF. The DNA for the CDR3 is TGCAGCGTTGAAGGCCAGGGTGATGAGCAGTTCTTC.